This is a list of T cell receptor beta chains from one sample in a study of control samples from healthy donors and cancer patients. The method was immunoSEQ multiplex PCR; TCRdb's version includes in-frame clones alone and lacks a portion of them. The sample has fewer than 200,000 clones, around 93% seen once. The specimen sequenced was blood. Receptor source: a woman aged 60-75 years in good health. CDR3s include the opening cysteine and the closing phenylalanine or tryptophan. D genes are given only for firm matches. Expanded clones get a size class; other rows say once, few or many, or leave the size out.

TRBV2	-	-	TRBJ2-7	CASRGLPDEQYF	TGTGCCTCCCGGGGCCTCCCCGACGAGCAGTACTTC
TRBV4-3	-	-	TRBJ1-2	CASSQERQAQSGYTF	TGCGCCAGCAGCCAAGAACGTCAGGCTCAGAGTGGCTACACCTTC
TRBV18	TRBD1	once	TRBJ1-2	CASSTDRDYGYTF	TGTGCCAGCTCTACGGACAGGGACTATGGCTACACCTTC
TRBV3-1/TRBV3-2	TRBD1	-	TRBJ1-2	CASSQVQGADGYTF	TGTGCCAGCAGCCAAGTACAGGGGGCTGACGGCTACACCTTC
TRBV6-5	-	-	TRBJ1-5	CASGPGNNQPQHF	TGTGCCAGCGGCCCGGGGAACAATCAGCCCCAGCATTTT
TRBV7-8	TRBD1	-	TRBJ1-1	CASSTTGGTEAFF	TGTGCCAGCAGCACAACAGGGGGCACTGAAGCTTTCTTT
TRBV5-1	-	-	TRBJ2-2	CASSLGYREVRELFF	TGCGCCAGCAGTTTGGGGTACAGGGAGGTCCGGGAGCTGTTTTTT
TRBV7-2	-	-	TRBJ1-1	CASSVDPLNTEAFF	TGTGCCAGCAGCGTCGACCCATTGAACACTGAAGCTTTCTTT
TRBV24-1	-	-	TRBJ2-1	CATSEIDYNEQFF	TGTGCCACCAGTGAAATAGACTACAATGAGCAGTTCTTC
TRBV7-2	-	-	TRBJ2-7	CASLPRRDTGGEQYF	TGTGCCAGCCTCCCTCGCCGGGACACGGGCGGGGAGCAGTACTTC
TRBV6-2/TRBV6-3	-	-	TRBJ2-6	CAGSYDPWGSGANVLTF	TGTGCCGGCAGTTATGACCCCTGGGGGAGTGGGGCCAACGTCCTGACTTTC
TRBV5-1	TRBD1	-	TRBJ2-1	CASSLRIGQDFMGEQFF	TGCGCCAGCAGCCTCCGAATCGGACAGGATTTCATGGGTGAGCAGTTCTTC
TRBV7-3	TRBD2	-	TRBJ2-1	CASSYGLAGGSSYNEQFF	TGTGCCAGCAGCTACGGACTAGCGGGGGGCAGCTCCTACAATGAGCAGTTCTTC
TRBV12-3/TRBV12-4	-	-	TRBJ2-7	CASSLGLFVEQYF	TGTGCCAGCAGTTTAGGGCTGTTTGTGGAGCAGTACTTC
TRBV6-2/TRBV6-3	-	-	TRBJ2-3	CASSYALGLDTQYF	TGTGCCAGCAGTTATGCATTAGGTTTGGATACGCAGTATTTT
TRBV7-3	-	few	TRBJ2-1	CASSLWGSQSGEQFF	TGTGCCAGCAGCTTATGGGGGTCACAGAGTGGTGAGCAGTTCTTC
TRBV2	TRBD1	-	TRBJ1-6	CASRGQGVGSPLHF	TGTGCCAGCAGGGGACAGGGGGTAGGGTCACCCCTCCACTTT
TRBV7-8	-	-	TRBJ2-2	CASSSTLGGRYTGELFF	TGTGCCAGCAGCTCCACTTTAGGGGGACGGTACACCGGGGAGCTGTTTTTT
TRBV10-3	-	-	TRBJ1-2	CAISESEGATIGYTF	TGTGCCATCAGTGAGTCCGAAGGGGCCACGATCGGCTACACCTTC
TRBV5-4	TRBD1	-	TRBJ2-1	CASSLVTGGYNEQFF	TGTGCCAGCAGCTTGGTGACAGGGGGCTACAATGAGCAGTTCTTC
TRBV4-3	TRBD1	-	TRBJ1-2	CASSPSTGVSYGYTF	TGCGCCAGCAGCCCATCGACAGGGGTGAGCTATGGCTACACCTTC
TRBV6-2/TRBV6-3	TRBD1	-	TRBJ1-1	CASSPGQGADTEAFF	TGTGCCAGCAGTCCGGGACAGGGGGCTGACACTGAAGCTTTCTTT
TRBV5-8	-	-	TRBJ2-1	CASSSTGTPYNEQFF	TGTGCCAGCAGCTCTACCGGGACTCCTTACAATGAGCAGTTCTTC
TRBV20-1	-	few	TRBJ1-1	CSARLNTEAFF	TGCAGTGCTAGGCTGAACACTGAAGCTTTCTTT
TRBV11-3	-	-	TRBJ1-1	CASSLGRDTEAFF	TGTGCCAGCAGCTTGGGCAGGGACACTGAAGCTTTCTTT
TRBV7-3	TRBD2	-	TRBJ2-1	CASSLGAGGLLNEQFF	TGTGCCAGCAGCTTGGGAGCGGGGGGGTTGCTTAATGAGCAGTTCTTC
TRBV15	-	-	TRBJ2-7	CATSRPTDSYEQYF	TGTGCCACCAGCAGACCGACAGACTCCTACGAGCAGTACTTC
TRBV7-9	-	once	TRBJ1-6	CASSLYEGKNSPLHF	TGTGCCAGCAGCTTATACGAGGGGAAAAATTCACCCCTCCACTTT
TRBV19	TRBD1	-	TRBJ1-1	CASSMSSGGLRWTEAFF	TGTGCCAGTAGTATGTCGTCAGGGGGCCTTCGGTGGACTGAAGCTTTCTTT
TRBV30	TRBD1	-	TRBJ1-4	CAWSVQGAATNEKLFF	TGTGCCTGGAGTGTACAGGGGGCTGCAACTAATGAAAAACTGTTTTTT
TRBV20-1	-	-	TRBJ1-2	CSAGENYGYTF	TGCAGTGCAGGCGAGAACTATGGCTACACCTTC
TRBV29-1	TRBD1	-	TRBJ2-7	CSVQGTAASYEQYF	TGCAGCGTCCAAGGGACAGCGGCTTCTTACGAGCAGTACTTC
TRBV3-1/TRBV3-2	-	-	TRBJ1-1	CASSLLRQLYTEAFF	TGTGCCAGCAGCCTCCTAAGACAGTTGTACACTGAAGCTTTCTTT
TRBV14	-	once	TRBJ1-4	CASSQATGLGSTNEKLFF	TGTGCCAGCAGCCAGGCTACAGGGCTTGGGTCAACTAATGAAAAACTGTTTTTT
TRBV6-6	TRBD1	-	TRBJ2-2	CASRTGGATGELFF	TGTGCCAGCAGAACAGGGGGTGCCACCGGGGAGCTGTTTTTT
TRBV18	-	-	TRBJ2-3	CASWKDSTDTQYF	TGTGCCAGCTGGAAGGACAGCACAGATACGCAGTATTTT
TRBV7-6	-	-	TRBJ2-7	CASSPRWQGGLIHEQYF	TGTGCCAGCAGCCCCCGGTGGCAGGGAGGTTTAATCCACGAGCAGTACTTC
TRBV18	TRBD1	once	TRBJ1-2	CASFDGTGGNGYTF	TGTGCCAGCTTTGACGGGACAGGGGGCAATGGCTACACCTTC
TRBV7-6	TRBD2	-	TRBJ2-1	CASSLGPSGGPYNEQFF	TGTGCCAGCAGCTTAGGACCTAGCGGGGGTCCCTACAATGAGCAGTTCTTC
TRBV21-1	-	-	TRBJ2-5	CASGTGARLAGRIQETQYF	TGTGCCAGTGGGACAGGGGCTAGACTAGCGGGGAGAATACAAGAGACCCAGTACTTC